The source of this TCR beta chain is a study of Ad26.COV2.S vaccination and SARS-CoV-2 variants. Turning to the study itself: Each vaccinee took Ad26.COV2.S intramuscularly, once or twice 56 days apart.

Treatment: around 19 received Ad26.COV2.S at low or high dose, single or two shots; roughly 5 received placebo; per-sample allocation not given. The investigators took samples on day 63 after the first vaccine or placebo injection. V gave up 2 bases and J gave up 6 bases; unmatched junction bases: 13. Per germline, CDR1 SGHAT and CDR2 FQNNGV. The CDR3 spans 17 residues. Note on this clone: The antigen remains undetermined.

Here immunoSEQ multiplex PCR was the method, and the copy in TCRdb shows in-frame clones only, minus some. Of some 400,000 clones listed, around 91% are singletons. General study points: Vaccinees and placebo recipients showed similar non-spike TCR breadth. TCR breadth and depth estimates may have understated total T cell responses.

The genes are TRBV11-2 and TRBJ2-7; 10 positions match TRBD2. Sample: peripheral blood, taken in a trial of Ad26.COV2.S vaccine versus placebo. This clonotype was obtained from a person between 18 and 65 years old who received the Ad26.COV2.S COVID-19 vaccine or a placebo. In DNA, the CDR3 is TGTGCCAGCAGCTTATCGGGCAGCTTAGCGGGAGGATCCGAGCAGTACTTC. Translating gives CASSLSGSLAGGSEQYF.